The entry that follows covers one TCR beta chain sequence. These data belong to a study of blood T cell repertoires in COVID-19. The germline V gene encodes CDR1 SGHNT and CDR2 YYREEE (reference sequence). V was shortened by 2 bases and J by 2 bases, with 10 bases between the two germline ends. The CDR3 runs to 14 residues. TCRdb's table, derived via immunoSEQ multiplex PCR, lists solely in-frame clones and lacks some. Of about 160,000 clones in the sample, around 90% are singletons; the top ten hold roughly 4%. Assignment of participants to cohorts was predicated upon participant-reported clinical history. A case of COVID-19 had been met by exposed participants within 2 weeks before study entry.

This chain links TRBV5-4 with TRBJ1-2; TRBD1 is a possible D gene (6 bases). This TCR was recovered from a woman aged 40 to 49 who had been exposed to COVID-19. The sequencing sample was made of PBMCs or T cells enriched from blood (not recorded which). The CDR3 loop is CASSFRGENYGYTF. The DNA of the CDR3 is TGTGCCAGCAGCTTCAGGGGTGAGAACTATGGCTACACCTTC. The full variable domain, rest sourced from reference TRBV5-4 and TRBJ1-2, is ETGVTQSPTHLIKTRGQQVTLRCSSQSGHNTVSWYQQALGQGPQFIFQYYREEENGRGNFPPRFSGLQFPNYSSELNVNALELDDSALYLCASSFRGENYGYTFGSGTRLTVV.